This T cell receptor (beta chain) was obtained from a study of blood T cells in healthy people across ages. Study results and caveats: Diversity estimates from one million T cells were considered underestimates.

Extraction of total RNA produced a minimum of 5.5 micrograms from each sample. This clonotype came up a few times. Its antigen remains unidentified. Germline V gene data show CDR1 as SGHTA and CDR2 as FQGNSA. V shed 5 bases and J shed 5 bases, with 21 bases lying between them. This CDR3 has 16 amino acids. The use of a sample-barcoded 5' primer and a J-beta primer mix characterized a second PCR of roughly 7 to 11 cycles. A tag from a template-switch adaptor with 12 random nucleotides marked each cDNA molecule. TCRdb ran MiXCR on the 5' RACE reads and lists one entry per CDR3 protein. The sample has fewer than 900,000 distinct CDR3 sequences; 35% to 40% are singletons.

The chain couples TRBV7-2 to TRBJ1-2; D remains ambiguous. Sequencing was done on a sample of blood. This receptor was taken from a man between 18 and 29 years old in good health. CDR3 amino acids: CASSPRRGGELYGYTF. The DNA for the CDR3 is TGTGCCAGCAGCCCGCGACGGGGTGGGGAGCTATATGGCTACACCTTC.